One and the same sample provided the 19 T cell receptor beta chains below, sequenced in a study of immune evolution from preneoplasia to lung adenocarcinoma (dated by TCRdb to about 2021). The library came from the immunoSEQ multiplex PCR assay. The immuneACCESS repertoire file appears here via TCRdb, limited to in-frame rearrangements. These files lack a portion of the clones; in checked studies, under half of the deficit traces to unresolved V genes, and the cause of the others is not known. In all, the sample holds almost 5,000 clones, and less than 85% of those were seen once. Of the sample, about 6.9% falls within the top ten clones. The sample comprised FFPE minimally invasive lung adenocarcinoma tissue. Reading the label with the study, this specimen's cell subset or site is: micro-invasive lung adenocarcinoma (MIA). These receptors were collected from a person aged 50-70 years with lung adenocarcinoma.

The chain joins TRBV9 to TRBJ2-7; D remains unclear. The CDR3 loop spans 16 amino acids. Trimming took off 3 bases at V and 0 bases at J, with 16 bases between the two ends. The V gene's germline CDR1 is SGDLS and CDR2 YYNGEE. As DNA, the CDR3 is TGTGCCAGCAGCGCAACCACGGCCGAAAGCTCCTACGAGCAGTACTTC. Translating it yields CASSATTAESSYEQYF.

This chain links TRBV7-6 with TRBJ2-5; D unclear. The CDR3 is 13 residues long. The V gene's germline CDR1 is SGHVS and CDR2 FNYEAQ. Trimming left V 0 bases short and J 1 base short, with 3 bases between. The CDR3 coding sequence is TGTGCCAGCAGCTTAGCGACCCAAGAGACCCAGTACTTC. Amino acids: CASSLATQETQYF.

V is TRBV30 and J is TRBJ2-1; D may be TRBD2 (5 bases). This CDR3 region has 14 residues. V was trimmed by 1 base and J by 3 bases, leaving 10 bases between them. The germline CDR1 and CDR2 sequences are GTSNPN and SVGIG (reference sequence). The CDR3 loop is CAWSEGGYYNEQFF. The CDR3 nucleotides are TGTGCCTGGAGTGAAGGCGGGTACTACAATGAGCAGTTCTTC.

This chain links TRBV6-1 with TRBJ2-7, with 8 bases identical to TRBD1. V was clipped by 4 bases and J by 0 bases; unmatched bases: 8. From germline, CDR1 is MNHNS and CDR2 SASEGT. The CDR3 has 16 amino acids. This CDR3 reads CASSARDRSVSYEQYF. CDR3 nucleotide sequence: TGTGCCAGCAGTGCAAGGGACAGGAGCGTCTCCTACGAGCAGTACTTC.

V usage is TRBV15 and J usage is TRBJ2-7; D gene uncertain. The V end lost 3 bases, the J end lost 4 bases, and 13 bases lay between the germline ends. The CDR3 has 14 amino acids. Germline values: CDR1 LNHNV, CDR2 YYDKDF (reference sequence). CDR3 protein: CATSRPDRPYEQYF. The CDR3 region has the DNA TGTGCCACCAGCAGGCCCGACCGGCCTTACGAGCAGTACTTC.

The CDR3 region has the DNA TGCGCCAGCAGCCTCCTCCCCGAAAACACTGAAGCTTTCTTT. The encoded protein is CASSLLPENTEAFF. The rearrangement joins TRBV5-1 to TRBJ1-1; D remains unclear. In germline, CDR1 is SGHRS, CDR2 YFSETQ. Trimming took off 4 bases at V and 2 bases at J, with 12 bases between the two ends. The CDR3 spans 14 residues.

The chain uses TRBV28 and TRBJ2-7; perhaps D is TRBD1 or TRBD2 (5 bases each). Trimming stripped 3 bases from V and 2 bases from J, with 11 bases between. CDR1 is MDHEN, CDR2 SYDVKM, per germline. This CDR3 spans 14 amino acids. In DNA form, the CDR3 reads TGTGCCAGCAGTTTTTGGGGACGTACCTACGAGCAGTACTTC. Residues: CASSFWGRTYEQYF.

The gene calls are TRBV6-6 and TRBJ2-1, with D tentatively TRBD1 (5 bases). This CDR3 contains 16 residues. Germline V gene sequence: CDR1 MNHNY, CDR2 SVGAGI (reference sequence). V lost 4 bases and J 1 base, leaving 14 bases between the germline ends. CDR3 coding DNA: TGTGCCAGCAGTTCTCTTGCAGGGTTTTCCTACAATGAGCAGTTCTTC. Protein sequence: CASSSLAGFSYNEQFF.

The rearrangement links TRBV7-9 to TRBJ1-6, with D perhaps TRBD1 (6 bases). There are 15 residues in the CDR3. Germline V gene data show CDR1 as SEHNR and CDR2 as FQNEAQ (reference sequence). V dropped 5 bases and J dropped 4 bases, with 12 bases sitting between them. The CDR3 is CASSDGQRYNSPLHF. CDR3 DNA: TGTGCCAGCAGCGATGGACAGCGATATAATTCACCCCTCCACTTT.

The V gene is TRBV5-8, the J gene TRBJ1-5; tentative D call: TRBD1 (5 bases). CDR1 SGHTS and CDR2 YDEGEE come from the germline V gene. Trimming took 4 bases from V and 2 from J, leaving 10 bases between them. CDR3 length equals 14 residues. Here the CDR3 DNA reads TGTGCCAGCAGCGGGGGGAGTGGCAATCAGCCCCAGCATTTT. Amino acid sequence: CASSGGSGNQPQHF.

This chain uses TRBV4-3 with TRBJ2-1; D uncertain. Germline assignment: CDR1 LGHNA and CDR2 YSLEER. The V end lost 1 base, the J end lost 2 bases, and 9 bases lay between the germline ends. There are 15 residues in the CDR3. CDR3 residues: CASSQGGDAYNEQFF. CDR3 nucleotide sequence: TGCGCCAGCAGCCAAGGAGGTGATGCCTACAATGAGCAGTTCTTC.

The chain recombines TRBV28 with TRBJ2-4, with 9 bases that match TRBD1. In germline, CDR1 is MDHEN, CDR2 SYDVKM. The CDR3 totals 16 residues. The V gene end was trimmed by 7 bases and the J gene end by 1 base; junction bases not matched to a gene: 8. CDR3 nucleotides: TGTGCCAGCACGCCCCTCGGGACAGGGGCCAAAAACATTCAGTACTTC. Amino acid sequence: CASTPLGTGAKNIQYF.

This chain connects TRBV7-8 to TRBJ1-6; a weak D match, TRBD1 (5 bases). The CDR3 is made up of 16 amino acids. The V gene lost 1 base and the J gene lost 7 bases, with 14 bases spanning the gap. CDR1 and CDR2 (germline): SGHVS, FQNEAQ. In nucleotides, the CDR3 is TGTGCCAGCAGCTTAGGTAGTCAGGGCTGGAATTCACCCCTCCACTTT. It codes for CASSLGSQGWNSPLHF.

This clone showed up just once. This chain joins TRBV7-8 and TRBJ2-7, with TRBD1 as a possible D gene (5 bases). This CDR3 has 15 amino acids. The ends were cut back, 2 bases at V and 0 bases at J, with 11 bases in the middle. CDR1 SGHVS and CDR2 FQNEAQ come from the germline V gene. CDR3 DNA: TGTGCCAGCAGCTTACACCGGACAATCTCCTACGAGCAGTACTTC. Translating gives CASSLHRTISYEQYF.

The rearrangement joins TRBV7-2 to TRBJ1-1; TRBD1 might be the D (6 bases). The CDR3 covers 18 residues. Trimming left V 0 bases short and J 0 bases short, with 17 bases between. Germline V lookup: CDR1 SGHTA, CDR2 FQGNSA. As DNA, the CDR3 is TGTGCCAGCAGCTTAGCGGCCCTTACAGGGATCATGAACACTGAAGCTTTCTTT. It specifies CASSLAALTGIMNTEAFF.

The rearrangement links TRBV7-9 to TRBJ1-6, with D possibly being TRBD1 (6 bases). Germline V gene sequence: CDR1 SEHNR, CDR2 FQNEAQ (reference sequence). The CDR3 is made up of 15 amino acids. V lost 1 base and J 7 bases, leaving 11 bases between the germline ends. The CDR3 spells CASSLVSGVNSPLHF. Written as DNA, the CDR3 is TGTGCCAGCAGCTTAGTTTCAGGGGTGAATTCACCCCTCCACTTT.

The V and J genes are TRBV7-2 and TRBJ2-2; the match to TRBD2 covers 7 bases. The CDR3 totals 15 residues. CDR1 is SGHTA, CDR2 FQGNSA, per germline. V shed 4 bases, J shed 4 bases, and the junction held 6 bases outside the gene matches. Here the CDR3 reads CASSSVGGLTGELFF. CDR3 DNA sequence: TGTGCCAGCAGCTCCGTGGGAGGGCTCACCGGGGAGCTGTTTTTT.

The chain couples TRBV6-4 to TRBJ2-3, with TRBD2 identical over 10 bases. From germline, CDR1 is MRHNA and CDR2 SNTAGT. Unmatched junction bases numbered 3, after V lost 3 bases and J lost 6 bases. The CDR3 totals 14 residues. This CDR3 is CASSESGGADTQYF. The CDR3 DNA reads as TGTGCCAGCAGTGAAAGCGGGGGGGCCGATACGCAGTATTTT.

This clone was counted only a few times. DNA of the CDR3: TGTGCCTGGAGTCCAGGTCCGGTTCGCACTGAAGCTTTCTTT. Protein: CAWSPGPVRTEAFF. This chain connects TRBV30 to TRBJ1-1; D ambiguous. V shed 2 bases and J shed 4 bases, with 14 bases lying between them. This CDR3 region has 14 residues. Per the germline V gene, CDR1 is GTSNPN and CDR2 is SVGIG (reference sequence).